The 2 T cell receptor beta chains given below trace back to one sample, sequenced in a study of blood T cells in healthy people across ages. Primed by a sample-barcoded 5' primer and a J-beta primer mix, a second PCR proceeded for 7 to 11 cycles. Each CDR3 protein is one row after TCRdb ran MiXCR on the 5' RACE reads. This table has hundreds of thousands of distinct CDR3 sequences, about 30% appearing once. The sequencing sample was made of blood. These receptors were collected from a woman at least 80 years old in good health.

This clonotype has a count of ten or more. The chain combines TRBV14 with TRBJ2-7; the D gene is possibly TRBD1 (6 bases). The CDR3 is 14 residues long. The V gene's germline CDR1 is SGHDN and CDR2 FVKESK. With 0 bases removed from V and 7 bases from J, the gap between germline ends came to 13 bases. DNA of the CDR3: TGTGCCAGCAGCCAAGATCTGACAGGACGGGAGCAGTACTTC. Amino acids: CASSQDLTGREQYF.

The V gene is TRBV6-5, the J gene TRBJ2-2; 11 nucleotides align to TRBD1. The CDR3 totals 15 residues. Trimming removed 8 bases from V and 0 bases from J; junction bases left unmatched: 2. Germline assignment: CDR1 MNHEY and CDR2 SVGAGI. The CDR3 DNA reads as TGTGCCAGCCGGGGACAGGGGGCGAACACCGGGGAGCTGTTTTTT. Residues: CASRGQGANTGELFF.